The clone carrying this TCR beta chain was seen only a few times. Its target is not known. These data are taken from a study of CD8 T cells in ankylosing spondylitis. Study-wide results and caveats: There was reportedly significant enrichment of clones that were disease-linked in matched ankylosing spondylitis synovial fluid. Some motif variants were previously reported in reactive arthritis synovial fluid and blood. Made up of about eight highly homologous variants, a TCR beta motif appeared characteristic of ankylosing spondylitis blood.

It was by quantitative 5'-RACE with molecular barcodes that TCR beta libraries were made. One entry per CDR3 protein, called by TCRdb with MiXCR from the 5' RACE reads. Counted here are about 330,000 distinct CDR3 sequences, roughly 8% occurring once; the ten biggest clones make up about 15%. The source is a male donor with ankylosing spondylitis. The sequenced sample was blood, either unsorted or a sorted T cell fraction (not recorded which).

The CDR3 here is CATSSGTSGTRETQYF. The CDR3 bases are TGTGCCACCAGCAGCGGGACTAGCGGGACGAGAGAGACCCAGTACTTC. This rearrangement joins TRBV15 to TRBJ2-5; 13 bases agree with TRBD2. Germline CDR1 reads LNHNV; CDR2 reads YYDKDF (reference sequence). V gave up 3 bases and J gave up 4 bases; unmatched junction bases: 5. The CDR3 sequence is 16 residues long.